This T cell receptor beta chain derives from a study of control samples from healthy donors and cancer patients. Data came from immunoSEQ multiplex PCR; TCRdb stores just in-frame clones and leaves some out. The data hold 110,000 to 150,000 clones, with just under 95% observed a single time. CDR1 is LGHDT and CDR2 is YNNKEL in the germline V gene (reference sequence). The CDR3 is made up of 13 amino acids. V shed 1 base and J shed 9 bases, with 10 bases lying between them. Sequences were obtained from PBMCs. This chain connects TRBV3-1 (or the pseudogene TRBV3-2) to TRBJ2-1, with D perhaps TRBD2 (6 bases). The source is a man aged 55 to 69 with colorectal cancer. The CDR3 here is CASSQAVGGEQFF. The CDR3 DNA sequence: TGTGCCAGCAGCCAAGCGGTGGGGGGTGAGCAGTTCTTC.